The clone carrying this TCR beta chain came up once. Its target is unknown. The sample comes from a study of OX40 agonist ivuxolimab in advanced cancers. This CDR3 region has 15 residues. Per the germline V gene, CDR1 is SGHRS and CDR2 is YFSETQ. With V trimmed by 4 bases and J by 6 bases, 11 bases remained unmatched. Whole-study findings and limits: There were, on average, more expanded clones in CD8+ T cells than in CD4+. The antigen specificity of the peripheral T cells (those that were expanded) was not determined.

Profiled with immunoSEQ multiplex PCR; TCRdb holds only in-frame clones, not every one. This sample has a few thousand clones, with less than 80% found just once. The clonotype was recovered from an adult with an advanced solid tumor such as melanoma, head and neck, liver or kidney cancer. Sequences were derived from CD4+ or CD8+ T cells sorted from blood, sampled in a trial of the OX40 agonist ivuxolimab. This chain connects TRBV5-1 to TRBJ1-1; 8 positions agree with TRBD1. CDR3 loop: CASSLSGTGFPEAFF. The CDR3 DNA reads TGCGCCAGCAGCCTGTCCGGGACAGGATTCCCTGAAGCTTTCTTT.